This T cell receptor (beta chain) was captured in a study of T cell responses to AZD1222 COVID-19 vaccine. Study-level results: It was only a handful of AZD1222 recipients who were seropositive at baseline. Spike-specific TCR breadth and depth rose after two AZD1222 doses.

Details on this clone: Its antigen remains unknown.

CDR1 SGDLS and CDR2 YYNGEE come from the germline V gene. The CDR3 loop spans 17 amino acids. V lost 2 bases, J lost 7 bases, and 13 bases stayed unmatched. Repertoires were generated with immunoSEQ multiplex PCR, while TCRdb's copy carries only in-frame clones and drops some. The data hold fewer than 120,000 clones, with around 90% observed a single time. The source was peripheral blood, collected on day 0 of AZD1222 vaccination. This receptor was identified in an adult in good health. The V call is TRBV9, the J call TRBJ2-1; 9 nucleotides line up with TRBD1. The CDR3 loop reads CASSVGPPGQGGNEQFF. The CDR3 DNA reads TGTGCCAGCAGCGTCGGACCCCCGGGACAGGGAGGAAATGAGCAGTTCTTC.